This TCR beta chain is from a study of T cell changes during pregnancy in multiple sclerosis. The CDR3 covers 14 residues. Trimming removed 3 bases from V and 0 bases from J, with 10 bases in between. Germline V CDR1 and CDR2: SGHRS, YFSETQ. Assay: immunoSEQ multiplex PCR; the TCRdb copy retains only in-frame clones and omits some. Of 75,000 to 100,000 clones listed, roughly 94% are singletons. J is TRBJ2-7 and V is TRBV5-1; weak D call: TRBD2 (5 bases). The sequencing here drew on peripheral blood, taken after pregnancy. This TCR derives from a female donor in good health, enrolled as a control in a pregnancy study. CDR3 amino acids: CASSSRTDSYEQYF. The CDR3, as DNA: TGCGCCAGCAGCTCCCGGACTGACTCCTACGAGCAGTACTTC.